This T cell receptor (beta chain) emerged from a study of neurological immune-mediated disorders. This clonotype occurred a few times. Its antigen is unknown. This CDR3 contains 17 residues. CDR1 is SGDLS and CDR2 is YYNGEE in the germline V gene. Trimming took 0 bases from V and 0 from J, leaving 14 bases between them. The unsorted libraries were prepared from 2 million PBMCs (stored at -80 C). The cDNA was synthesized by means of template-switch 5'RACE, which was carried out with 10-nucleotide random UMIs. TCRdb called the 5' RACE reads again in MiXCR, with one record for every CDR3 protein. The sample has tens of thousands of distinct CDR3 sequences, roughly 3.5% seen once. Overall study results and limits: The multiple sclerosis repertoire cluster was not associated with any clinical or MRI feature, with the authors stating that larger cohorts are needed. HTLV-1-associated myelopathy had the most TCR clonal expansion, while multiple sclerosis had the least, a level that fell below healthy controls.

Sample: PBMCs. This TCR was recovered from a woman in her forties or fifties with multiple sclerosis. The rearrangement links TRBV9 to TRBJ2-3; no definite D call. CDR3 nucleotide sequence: TGTGCCAGCAGCGTAGCAGAACGGCCGAAGAGCACAGATACGCAGTATTTT. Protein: CASSVAERPKSTDTQYF.